This TCR beta chain came from a study of EBV T-cell therapy then PD-1 blockade in nasopharyngeal carcinoma listed by TCRdb under 2021. Turning to this clone: Its antigen has not been determined. No much larger clone is present one base from it, and per-base qualities are unavailable.

The Qiagen DNeasy Kit was used to extract genomic DNA from the sorted cells. Deep sequencing of the TCR beta chain was done on the immunoSEQ platform. On the study's bioinformatics: Repertoire data analysis was performed with the immunoSEQ Analyzer software. TCRdb re-hosts the immuneACCESS table, in-frame sequences only. Its copies lack some clones; in the studies checked, an unresolved V gene accounts for under half of them, and the cause for the rest is not known. V and J calls and clone size are those listed in that table; D and trimming were worked out from the DNA. The sample includes tens of thousands of clones, with 70% to 85% observed a single time. The top ten hold more than 20% of the sample. Per the publication, the treatment or condition label means: AdE1-LMPpoly-expanded autologous EBV-specific T-cell therapy followed by anti-PD-1 nivolumab. The source material was CD8+ T cells from blood, sampled at day -245 from a patient whose treatment included autologous EBV-specific T cells and nivolumab. The clonotype was recovered from a man aged 35 to 55 with nasopharyngeal carcinoma.

CDR3 sequence: CASSLRPGGNQPQHF. In nucleotides, the sequence is TGTGCCAGCAGTTTGCGGCCAGGGGGAAATCAGCCCCAGCATTTT. Recombination connected TRBV28 to TRBJ1-5; TRBD1 agrees with 7 junctional bases. The CDR3 sequence holds 15 residues, the cysteine and phenylalanine included. Only the CDR3 region is kept as DNA, spanning 45 bases read in frame from base 1. The germline V gene supplies CDR1 MDHEN and CDR2 SYDVKM. Trimming removed 3 bases from V and 4 bases from J; the gene matches leave 6 bases unexplained.